The clone carrying this T cell receptor (beta chain) has a handful of counts. These data come from a study of cytomegalovirus exposure and HLA in healthy donors. Study-level information: In an earlier analysis, around 100 million unique TCR beta sequences were found from 150 million to 200 million T cells.

The study ran its PCR with 60 Vbeta and 13 Jbeta primers. Here immunoSEQ multiplex PCR was the method, and the copy in TCRdb shows in-frame clones only, minus some. Seen here are under 150,000 clones, 65% to 80% observed once, and the top ten hold roughly 1.8%. There are 16 residues in the CDR3. The trim removed 6 bases at V and 5 bases at J, leaving 11 bases unmatched. Germline CDR1 reads PRHDT; CDR2 reads FYEKMQ (reference sequence). Sequencing was done on a sample of PBMCs. J is TRBJ2-2 and V is TRBV13; 8 bases fit TRBD1. This receptor was taken from a woman aged 35 to 49 in good health and CMV-seronegative. CDR3 sequence: CASRNRQGMRTGELFF. The CDR3 DNA sequence: TGTGCCAGCAGAAATAGACAGGGGATGAGAACCGGGGAGCTGTTTTTT.